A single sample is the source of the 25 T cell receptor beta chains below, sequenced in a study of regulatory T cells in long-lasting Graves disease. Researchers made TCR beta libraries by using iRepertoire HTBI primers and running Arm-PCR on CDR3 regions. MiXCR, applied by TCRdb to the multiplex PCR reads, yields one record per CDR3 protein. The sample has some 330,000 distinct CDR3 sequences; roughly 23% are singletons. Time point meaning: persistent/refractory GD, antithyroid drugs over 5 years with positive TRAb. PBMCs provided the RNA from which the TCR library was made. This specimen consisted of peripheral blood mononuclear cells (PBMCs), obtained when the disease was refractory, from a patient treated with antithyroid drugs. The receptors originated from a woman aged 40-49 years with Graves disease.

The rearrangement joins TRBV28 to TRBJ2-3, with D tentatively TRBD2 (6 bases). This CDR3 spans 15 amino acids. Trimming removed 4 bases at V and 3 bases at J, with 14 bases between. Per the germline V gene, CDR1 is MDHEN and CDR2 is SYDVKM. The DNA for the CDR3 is TGTGCCAGCAGTTCGTCGGGAGTCTCAACAGATACGCAGTATTTT. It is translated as CASSSSGVSTDTQYF.

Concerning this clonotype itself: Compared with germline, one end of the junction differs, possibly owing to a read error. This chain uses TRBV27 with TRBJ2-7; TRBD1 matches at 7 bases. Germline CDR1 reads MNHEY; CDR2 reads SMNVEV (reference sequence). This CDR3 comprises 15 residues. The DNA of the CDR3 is TGTGCCAGCAGTGTAAACGACAGGGAAAGGAGCGAGCAGTACTTT. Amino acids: CASSVNDRERSEQYF.

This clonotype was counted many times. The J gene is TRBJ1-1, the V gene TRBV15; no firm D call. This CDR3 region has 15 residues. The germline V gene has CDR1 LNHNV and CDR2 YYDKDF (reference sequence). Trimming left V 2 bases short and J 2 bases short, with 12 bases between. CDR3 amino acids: CATSRYGFQNTEAFF. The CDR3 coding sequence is TGTGCCACCAGCAGATACGGGTTCCAAAACACTGAAGCTTTCTTT.

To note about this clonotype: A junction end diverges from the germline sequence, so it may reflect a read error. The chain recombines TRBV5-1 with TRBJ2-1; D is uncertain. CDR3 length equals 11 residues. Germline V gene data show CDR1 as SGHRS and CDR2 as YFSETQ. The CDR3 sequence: CASNLYNEQFF. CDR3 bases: TGCGCCAGCAACTTGTACAATGAGCAGTTCTTC.

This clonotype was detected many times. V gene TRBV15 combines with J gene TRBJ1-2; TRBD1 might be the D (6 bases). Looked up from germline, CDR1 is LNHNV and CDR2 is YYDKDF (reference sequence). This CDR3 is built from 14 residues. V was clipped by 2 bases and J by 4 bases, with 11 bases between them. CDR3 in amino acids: CATSRPGTLYGYTF. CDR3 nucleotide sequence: TGTGCCACCAGCAGACCCGGGACACTCTATGGCTACACCTTC.

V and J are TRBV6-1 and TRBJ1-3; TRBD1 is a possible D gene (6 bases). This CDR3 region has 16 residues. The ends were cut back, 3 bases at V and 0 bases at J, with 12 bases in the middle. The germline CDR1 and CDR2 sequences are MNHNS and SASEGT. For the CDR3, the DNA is TGTGCCAGCAGTGAGCCGGACAGTCTCTCTGGAAACACCATATATTTT. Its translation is CASSEPDSLSGNTIYF.

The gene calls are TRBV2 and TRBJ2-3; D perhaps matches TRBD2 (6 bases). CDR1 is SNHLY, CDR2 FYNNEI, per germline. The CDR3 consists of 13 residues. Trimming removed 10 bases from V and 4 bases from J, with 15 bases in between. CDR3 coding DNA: TGTGCCACCACGGGACTGAGACCAGATACGCAGTATTTT. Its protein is CATTGLRPDTQYF.

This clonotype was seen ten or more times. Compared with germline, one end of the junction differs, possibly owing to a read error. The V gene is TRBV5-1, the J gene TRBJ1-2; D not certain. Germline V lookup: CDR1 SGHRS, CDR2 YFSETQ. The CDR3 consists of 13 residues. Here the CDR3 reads CASSLEAAYGYTF. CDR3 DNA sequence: TGTGCCAGCAGCTTAGAAGCAGCCTATGGCTACACCTTC.

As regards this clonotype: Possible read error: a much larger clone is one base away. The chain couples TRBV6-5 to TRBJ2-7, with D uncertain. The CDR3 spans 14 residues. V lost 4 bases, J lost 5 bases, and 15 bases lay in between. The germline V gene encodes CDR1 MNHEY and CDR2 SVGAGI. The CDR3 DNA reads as TGTGCCAGCAGTTCGACGGTTATTAAGCACGAGCAGTACTTC. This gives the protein CASSSTVIKHEQYF.

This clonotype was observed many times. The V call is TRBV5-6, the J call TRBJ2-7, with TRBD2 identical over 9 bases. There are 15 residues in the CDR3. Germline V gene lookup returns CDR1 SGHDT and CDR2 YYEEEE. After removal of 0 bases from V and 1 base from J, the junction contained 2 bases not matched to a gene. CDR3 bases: TGTGCCAGCAGCTTGGTTAGCGGGAGTTCCTACGAGCAGTACTTC. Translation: CASSLVSGSSYEQYF.

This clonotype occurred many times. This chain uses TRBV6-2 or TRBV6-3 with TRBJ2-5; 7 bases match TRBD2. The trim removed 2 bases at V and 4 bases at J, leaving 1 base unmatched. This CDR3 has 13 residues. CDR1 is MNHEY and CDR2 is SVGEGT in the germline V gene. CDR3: CASSYIAGETQYF. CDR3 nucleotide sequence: TGTGCCAGCAGTTACATAGCGGGAGAGACCCAGTACTTC.

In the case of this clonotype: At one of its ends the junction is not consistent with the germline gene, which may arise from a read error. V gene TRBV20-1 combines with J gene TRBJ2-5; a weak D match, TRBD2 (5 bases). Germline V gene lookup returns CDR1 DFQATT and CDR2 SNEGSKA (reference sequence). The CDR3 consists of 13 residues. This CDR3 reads CSASPSGKEAQYF. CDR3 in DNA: TGCAGTGCTAGTCCCTCGGGGAAAGAGGCCCAGTACTTC.

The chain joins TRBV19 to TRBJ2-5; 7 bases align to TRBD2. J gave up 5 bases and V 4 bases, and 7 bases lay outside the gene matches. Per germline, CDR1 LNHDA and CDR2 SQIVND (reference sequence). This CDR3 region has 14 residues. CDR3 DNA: TGTGCCAGTAGTACCATGAGCGGGACTGAGACCCAGTACTTC. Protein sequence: CASSTMSGTETQYF.

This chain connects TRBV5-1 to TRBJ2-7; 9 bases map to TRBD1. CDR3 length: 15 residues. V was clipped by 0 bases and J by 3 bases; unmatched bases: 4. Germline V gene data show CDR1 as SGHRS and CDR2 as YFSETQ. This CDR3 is CASSLEPGQGYEQYF. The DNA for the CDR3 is TGCGCCAGCAGCTTGGAACCGGGACAGGGCTACGAGCAGTACTTC.

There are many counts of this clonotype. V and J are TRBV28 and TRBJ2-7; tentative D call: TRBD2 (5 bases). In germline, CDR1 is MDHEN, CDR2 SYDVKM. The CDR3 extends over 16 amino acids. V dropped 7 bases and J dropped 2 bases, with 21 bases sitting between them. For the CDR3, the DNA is TGTGCCAGCACCTCTCCCGCGGCGGCGAGGGCCTACGAGCAGTACTTC. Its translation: CASTSPAAARAYEQYF.

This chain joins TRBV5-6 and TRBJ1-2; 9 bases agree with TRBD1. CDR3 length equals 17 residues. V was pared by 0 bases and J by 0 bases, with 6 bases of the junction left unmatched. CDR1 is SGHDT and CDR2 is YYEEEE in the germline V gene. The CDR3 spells CASSLGGTGTSNYGYTF. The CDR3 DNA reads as TGTGCCAGCAGCTTGGGTGGGACAGGGACATCTAACTATGGCTACACCTTC.

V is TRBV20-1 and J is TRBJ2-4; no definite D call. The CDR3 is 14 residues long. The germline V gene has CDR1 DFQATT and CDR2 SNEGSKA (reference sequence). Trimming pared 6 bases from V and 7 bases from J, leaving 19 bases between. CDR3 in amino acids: CSADAALEVNIQYF. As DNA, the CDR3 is TGCAGTGCCGACGCCGCGCTCGAAGTGAACATTCAGTACTTC.

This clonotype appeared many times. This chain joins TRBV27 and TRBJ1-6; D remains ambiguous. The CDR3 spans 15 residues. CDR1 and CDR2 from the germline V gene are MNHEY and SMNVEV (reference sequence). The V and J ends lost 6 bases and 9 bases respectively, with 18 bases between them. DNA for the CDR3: TGTGCCAGCAGCGAACGGTGGAGCCCTTTTTCACCCCTCCACTTT. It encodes CASSERWSPFSPLHF.

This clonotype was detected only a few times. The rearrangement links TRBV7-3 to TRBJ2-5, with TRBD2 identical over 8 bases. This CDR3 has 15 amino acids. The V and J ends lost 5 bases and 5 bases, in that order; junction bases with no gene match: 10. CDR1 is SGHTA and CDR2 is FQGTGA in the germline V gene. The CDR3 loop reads CASSPGSGSHETQYF. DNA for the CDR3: TGTGCCAGCAGCCCGGGGAGCGGGAGCCACGAGACCCAGTACTTC.

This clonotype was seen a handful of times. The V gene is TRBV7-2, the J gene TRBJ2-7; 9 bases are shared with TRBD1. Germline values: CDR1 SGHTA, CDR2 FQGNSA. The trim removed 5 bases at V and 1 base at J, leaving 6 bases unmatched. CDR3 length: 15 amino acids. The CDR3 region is CASSRDRVLSYEQYF. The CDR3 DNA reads TGTGCCAGCAGCCGGGACAGGGTCCTATCCTACGAGCAGTACTTC. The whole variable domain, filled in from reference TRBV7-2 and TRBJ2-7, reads GAGVSQSPSNKVTEKGKDVELRCDPISGHTALYWYRQSLGQGLEFLIYFQGNSAPDKSGLPSDRFSAERTGGSVSTLTIQRTQQEDSAVYLCASSRDRVLSYEQYFGPGTRLTVT.

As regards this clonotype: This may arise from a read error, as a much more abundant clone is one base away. CDR3 DNA sequence: TGTGCCAGCAGACAGGGGAGCAATCAGCCCCAGCATTTT. This encodes CASRQGSNQPQHF. The gene calls are TRBV7-9 and TRBJ1-5, with 7 bases matching TRBD1. The CDR3 is 13 residues long. Germline V gene data show CDR1 as SEHNR and CDR2 as FQNEAQ (reference sequence). V lost 6 bases to trimming and J lost 1 base; unmatched junction nucleotides: 0.

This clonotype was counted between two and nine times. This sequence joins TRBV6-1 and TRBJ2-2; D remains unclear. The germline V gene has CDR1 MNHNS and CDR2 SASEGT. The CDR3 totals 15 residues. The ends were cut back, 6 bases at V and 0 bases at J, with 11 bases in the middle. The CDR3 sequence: CASRTTGANTGELFF. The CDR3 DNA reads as TGTGCCAGCAGGACGACCGGCGCGAACACCGGGGAGCTGTTTTTT.

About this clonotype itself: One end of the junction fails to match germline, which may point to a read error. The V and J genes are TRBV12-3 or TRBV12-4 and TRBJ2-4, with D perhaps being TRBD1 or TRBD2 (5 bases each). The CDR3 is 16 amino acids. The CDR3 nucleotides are TGTGCCAGCAGTTTGCAGGACACCCTAGCCAAAGACATTCAGTACTTC. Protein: CASSLQDTLAKDIQYF.

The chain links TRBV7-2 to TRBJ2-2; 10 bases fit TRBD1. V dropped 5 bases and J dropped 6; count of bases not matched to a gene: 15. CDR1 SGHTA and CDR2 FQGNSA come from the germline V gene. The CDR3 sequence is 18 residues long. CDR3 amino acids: CASSIRILRDRGSGELFF. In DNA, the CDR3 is TGTGCCAGCAGCATACGAATACTCCGGGACAGGGGTTCCGGGGAGCTGTTTTTT. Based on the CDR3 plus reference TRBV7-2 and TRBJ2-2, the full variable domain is GAGVSQSPSNKVTEKGKDVELRCDPISGHTALYWYRQSLGQGLEFLIYFQGNSAPDKSGLPSDRFSAERTGGSVSTLTIQRTQQEDSAVYLCASSIRILRDRGSGELFFGEGSRLTVL.

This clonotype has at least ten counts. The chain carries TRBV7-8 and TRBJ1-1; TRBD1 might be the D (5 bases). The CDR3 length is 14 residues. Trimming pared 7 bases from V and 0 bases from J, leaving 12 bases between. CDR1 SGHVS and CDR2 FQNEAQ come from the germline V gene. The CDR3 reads CASTRTQMNTEAFF. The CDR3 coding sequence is TGTGCCAGCACCAGGACACAGATGAACACTGAAGCTTTCTTT.